These T cell receptor beta chains were read from a single sample in a study of control samples from healthy donors and cancer patients. TCRdb's table, derived via immunoSEQ multiplex PCR, lists solely in-frame clones and lacks some. The sample has about 120,000 clones; 93% are singletons. The sequenced sample was blood. The receptors here all came from a man aged 25 to 40 in good health. The CDR3 runs from the conserved cysteine through the conserved F or W. The order of the fields is clone size, J gene, D gene, CDR3 length, V gene, CDR3 protein, CDR3 DNA. A D gene is named only where the DNA matches it firmly. Rows may omit the clone size; those that give it use once, few, many or a size class.

>.|TRBJ2-1|TRBD2|16|TRBV19
CASSTQTSGGTNEQFF
TGTGCCAGTAGTACCCAAACTAGCGGGGGGACGAATGAGCAGTTCTTC
>.|TRBJ2-5|.|14|TRBV6-6
CASSYRAGEGTQYF
TGTGCCAGCAGTTATCGGGCAGGCGAGGGGACCCAGTACTTC
>.|TRBJ2-7|.|12|TRBV5-4
CASSLIGYEQYF
TGTGCCAGCAGCTTGATCGGCTACGAGCAGTACTTC
>.|TRBJ2-1|.|11|TRBV11-2
CASSLGGEQFF
TGTGCCAGCAGCCTCGGGGGTGAGCAGTTCTTC
>.|TRBJ1-1|.|16|TRBV5-1
CASSLALAQRGTEAFF
TGCGCCAGCAGCTTGGCCTTGGCTCAAAGGGGCACTGAAGCTTTCTTT
>.|TRBJ2-5|.|16|TRBV10-2
CASSEFTGAGMETQYF
TGCGCCAGCAGTGAGTTTACCGGGGCAGGGATGGAGACCCAGTACTTC
>.|TRBJ2-1|.|12|TRBV3-1/TRBV3-2
CASSQVVNEQFF
TGTGCCAGCAGCCAAGTAGTAAATGAGCAGTTCTTC
>.|TRBJ1-1|.|14|TRBV11-2
CASSLRQGNTEAFF
TGTGCCAGCAGCTTAAGGCAGGGGAACACTGAAGCTTTCTTT
>.|TRBJ2-1|TRBD2|16|TRBV6-1
CASSVRTSGGAGEQFF
TGTGCCAGCAGTGTCCGGACTAGCGGGGGGGCCGGAGAGCAGTTCTTC
>few|TRBJ1-2|TRBD1|13|TRBV5-1
CASSLVQGDGYTF
TGCGCCAGCAGCTTGGTACAGGGGGATGGCTACACCTTC
>.|TRBJ1-1|TRBD1|14|TRBV10-1
CASSENRGNSEAFF
TGCGCCAGCAGTGAAAACAGGGGGAATTCTGAAGCTTTCTTT
>.|TRBJ2-1|.|14|TRBV10-2
CATLGTPSYNEQFF
TGCGCCACCCTTGGAACTCCATCCTACAATGAGCAGTTCTTC
>.|TRBJ1-5|TRBD1|15|TRBV2
CASSPGQGRNQPQHF
TGTGCCAGCAGTCCGGGACAGGGTCGCAATCAGCCCCAGCATTTT
>.|TRBJ2-1|.|11|TRBV30
CAAWVQNEQFF
TGTGCCGCGTGGGTCCAGAATGAGCAGTTCTTC
>.|TRBJ1-5|TRBD1|16|TRBV28
CASTPGGGYSNQPQHF
TGTGCCAGCACCCCAGGGGGCGGCTATAGCAATCAGCCCCAGCATTTT
>once|TRBJ1-1|.|15|TRBV19
CASRAQRGRNTEAFF
TGTGCCAGTAGGGCCCAGCGGGGGAGGAACACTGAAGCTTTCTTT
>.|TRBJ2-1|TRBD1|14|TRBV29-1
CSVVPGQVLNEQFF
TGCAGCGTAGTTCCGGGACAGGTGCTCAATGAGCAGTTCTTC
>.|TRBJ1-5|TRBD1|14|TRBV19
CASIGQGGSQPQHF
TGTGCCAGTATTGGACAGGGGGGATCTCAGCCCCAGCATTTT
>.|TRBJ1-5|.|14|TRBV6-6
CASSSAEAGTPQHF
TGTGCCAGCAGCTCCGCGGAGGCTGGTACTCCCCAGCATTTT
>once|TRBJ2-5|TRBD1|15|TRBV4-1
CASSRSVGQKETQYF
TGCGCCAGCAGCCGAAGCGTGGGACAGAAAGAGACCCAGTACTTC
>.|TRBJ1-3|.|16|TRBV28
CASSFRPANSGNTIYF
TGTGCCAGCAGTTTCAGGCCGGCAAACTCTGGAAACACCATATATTTT